This T cell receptor beta chain was recorded in a study of CD8+CD57+ T cells in acquired aplastic anemia. Across the whole study: Sorted CD4+ and CD8+ cells yielded DNA averaging about 3.2 ug.

CDR1 and CDR2 (germline): MNHEY, SMNVEV (reference sequence). The ends were cut back, 3 bases at V and 4 bases at J, with 16 bases in the middle. The CDR3 contains 15 residues. General study points: Patients had around 30 CD8+ CDR3 sequences in common with controls (the shared set).

TCR beta VDJ and CDR3 profiles were obtained from a genomic DNA template. TCRdb processed the reads anew with MiXCR; each CDR3 protein has one entry. This sample yields about 160,000 distinct CDR3 sequences, of which more than 40% are seen a single time; 25% to 40% belongs to the top ten. This clonotype has just a few counts. The antigen remains unidentified. Patients sequenced had flow cytometry evidence of CD8+CD57+ cell expansion. Every patient was diagnosed with severe acquired aplastic anemia. There was no therapy given to any patient before the blood sampling took place. Sequenced: sorted CD4+, CD8+, or CD8+CD57+ T cells (not recorded which) from PBMCs. This chain uses TRBV27 with TRBJ2-7, with D perhaps TRBD1 or TRBD2 (5 bases each). The receptor's source is a human donor with aplastic anemia. The chain's CDR3 is CASSLTGRPYYEQYF. In DNA, the CDR3 is TGTGCCAGCAGTTTGACGGGACGACCATATTACGAGCAGTACTTC.